Shown below are 17 T cell receptor beta chains from a single sample sequenced in a study of OX40 agonist ivuxolimab in advanced cancers. The protocol was immunoSEQ multiplex PCR, while the TCRdb copy is restricted to in-frame clones and leaves out a portion. Among about 40,000 clones, around 88% were seen once, and the ten largest hold roughly 0.55%. This specimen was CD4+ or CD8+ T cells sorted from blood, taken in a trial of the OX40 agonist ivuxolimab. The origin of the receptors is an adult with an advanced solid tumor such as melanoma, head and neck, liver or kidney cancer.

The chain couples TRBV4-2 to TRBJ2-3; no clear D gene. This CDR3 has 13 residues. V lost 4 bases and J lost 5, with 10 bases in between. The germline CDR1 and CDR2 sequences are LGHNA and YNFKEQ. CDR3 sequence (DNA): TGTGCCAGCAGCCTGGACCTGGGAGATACGCAGTATTTT. Translation gives CASSLDLGDTQYF.

This sequence joins TRBV19 and TRBJ1-5; no clear D gene. The CDR3 has 13 residues. Germline values: CDR1 LNHDA, CDR2 SQIVND (reference sequence). The germline V and J ends were trimmed by 7 bases and 4 bases, with 11 bases remaining between them. CDR3 nucleotides: TGTGCCAGTACCCGGAAACCAAATCAGCCCCAGCATTTT. As protein: CASTRKPNQPQHF.

The chain employs TRBV4-1 and TRBJ2-2; D gene uncertain. The germline CDR1 and CDR2 sequences are MGHRA and YSYEKL. The V and J ends lost 1 base and 4 bases respectively, with 16 bases between them. This CDR3 has 17 residues. This CDR3 is CASSQAIAAAGTGELFF. CDR3 nucleotides: TGCGCCAGCAGCCAAGCCATAGCAGCCGCCGGCACCGGGGAGCTGTTTTTT.

The gene calls are TRBV7-9 and TRBJ2-1, with 9 bases matching TRBD2. V shed 4 bases, J shed 7 bases, and the junction held 11 bases outside the gene matches. The germline gives CDR1 SEHNR, CDR2 FQNEAQ (reference sequence). CDR3 size: 16 residues. CDR3 sequence: CASSSSRAGGLNEQFF. The CDR3, as DNA: TGTGCCAGCAGCTCCTCCAGGGCGGGGGGGCTGAATGAGCAGTTCTTC.

V and J are TRBV5-1 and TRBJ1-6; D uncertain. The germline gives CDR1 SGHRS, CDR2 YFSETQ. With 0 bases removed from V and 7 bases from J, the gap between germline ends came to 11 bases. The CDR3 has 15 residues. The CDR3 DNA sequence: TGCGCCAGCAGCTTGGCCGTGGGTAGCAATTCACCCCTCCACTTT. Translating gives CASSLAVGSNSPLHF.

V gene TRBV19 combines with J gene TRBJ2-2, with 9 positions matching TRBD1. Trimming cost V 6 bases and J 6 bases; bases outside gene matches: 8. This CDR3 contains 15 residues. The V gene's germline CDR1 is LNHDA and CDR2 SQIVND (reference sequence). CDR3 amino acids: CASRGGQGFSGELFF. CDR3 DNA sequence: TGTGCCAGTAGAGGGGGACAGGGTTTCTCCGGGGAGCTGTTTTTT. Full variable domain (remainder filled in from reference TRBV19 and TRBJ2-2): DGGITQSPKYLFRKEGQNVTLSCEQNLNHDAMYWYRQDPGQGLRLIYYSQIVNDFQKGDIAEGYSVSREKKESFPLTVTSAQKNPTAFYLCASRGGQGFSGELFFGEGSRLTVL.

With regard to this clone: The conserved final phenylalanine or tryptophan is absent from the CDR3, which likely points to a read error. The chain links TRBV10-2 to TRBJ1-6; tentatively, D is TRBD1 (6 bases). The germline V and J ends were trimmed by 7 bases and 7 bases, with 11 bases remaining between them. Germline-derived CDR1 and CDR2 are WSHSY and SAAADI. The CDR3 spans 13 residues. CDR3 DNA sequence: TGCGCCAGCACGGACAGTGAAAATTCACCCCTCCACCTT. It codes for CASTDSENSPLHL.

The chain recombines TRBV5-6 with TRBJ2-7; TRBD1 matches 12 bases. The V segment lost 4 bases and the J segment 0 bases; nucleotides outside the gene matches: 2. CDR1 and CDR2 from the germline V gene are SGHDT and YYEEEE. The CDR3 loop spans 15 amino acids. The CDR3 region has the DNA TGTGCCAGCAGCAGGGACAGGGGGCTCTCCTACGAGCAGTACTTC. Translated: CASSRDRGLSYEQYF.

This chain uses TRBV9 with TRBJ1-1; D possibly corresponds to TRBD1 (5 bases). The V end lost 4 bases, the J end lost 3 bases, and 10 bases lay between the germline ends. The CDR3 sequence is 13 residues long. The germline V gene encodes CDR1 SGDLS and CDR2 YYNGEE. Here the CDR3 DNA reads TGTGCCAGCAGCCCACAGGTAGACACTGAAGCTTTCTTT. Protein sequence: CASSPQVDTEAFF. The entire variable domain, with the rest obtained from reference TRBV9 and TRBJ1-1, is as follows: DSGVTQTPKHLITATGQRVTLRCSPRSGDLSVYWYQQSLDQGLQFLIQYYNGEERAKGNILERFSAQQFPDLHSELNLSSLELGDSALYFCASSPQVDTEAFFGQGTRLTVV.

The J gene is TRBJ1-5, the V gene TRBV19; no reliable D call. Trimming shortened V by 5 bases and J by 2 bases, and 7 bases separated the two germline ends. Germline V CDR1 and CDR2: LNHDA, SQIVND (reference sequence). CDR3 length: 13 residues. CDR3 protein: CASSDGGNQPQHF. DNA of the CDR3: TGTGCCAGTAGTGACGGGGGCAATCAGCCCCAGCATTTT. Looking up the rest from reference TRBV19 and TRBJ1-5 gives the full variable domain: DGGITQSPKYLFRKEGQNVTLSCEQNLNHDAMYWYRQDPGQGLRLIYYSQIVNDFQKGDIAEGYSVSREKKESFPLTVTSAQKNPTAFYLCASSDGGNQPQHFGDGTRLSIL.

This rearrangement joins TRBV7-9 to TRBJ1-3; D gene unclear. The CDR3 totals 11 residues. The V gene lost 5 bases and the J gene lost 5 bases, with 4 bases spanning the gap. The germline V gene has CDR1 SEHNR and CDR2 FQNEAQ (reference sequence). The CDR3 loop reads CASSPRNTIYF. The DNA for the CDR3 is TGTGCCAGCAGCCCTCGAAACACCATATATTTT.

The chain carries TRBV27 and TRBJ1-2, with 8 positions matching TRBD1. The CDR3 consists of 13 residues. V shed 4 bases, J shed 4 bases, and the junction held 2 bases outside the gene matches. Germline values: CDR1 MNHEY, CDR2 SMNVEV (reference sequence). DNA of the CDR3: TGTGCCAGCAGTTACACAGGGGGCTATGGCTACACCTTC. This encodes CASSYTGGYGYTF.

This clone was counted once. The V call is TRBV28, the J call TRBJ2-1; 9 bases agree with TRBD2. The CDR3 totals 14 residues. The ends lost 2 bases at V and 4 bases at J; junction bases unmatched: 0. Germline assignment: CDR1 MDHEN and CDR2 SYDVKM. CDR3 nucleotide sequence: TGTGCCAGCAGTTTAGCGGGGGGGTACAATGAGCAGTTCTTC. Translation: CASSLAGGYNEQFF.

This clone showed up just a few times. V gene TRBV9 combines with J gene TRBJ2-2; D is perhaps TRBD1 (5 bases). Trimming removed 3 bases at V and 2 bases at J, with 11 bases between. This CDR3 region has 15 residues. Germline V gives CDR1 SGDLS, CDR2 YYNGEE. CDR3 residues: CASSANRRNTGELFF. The CDR3 nucleotides read TGTGCCAGCAGCGCTAACAGGAGAAACACCGGGGAGCTGTTTTTT.

The chain employs TRBV7-8 and TRBJ1-3; D might be TRBD1 (5 bases). Germline V CDR1 and CDR2: SGHVS, FQNEAQ. Trimming cost V 1 base and J 1 base, with 8 bases left between them. The CDR3 is 15 amino acids. The CDR3 loop is CASSLDWGSGNTIYF. In DNA form, the CDR3 reads TGTGCCAGCAGCTTAGATTGGGGGTCTGGAAACACCATATATTTT.

V usage is TRBV10-1 and J usage is TRBJ2-2; 7 positions agree with TRBD1. J was trimmed by 3 bases and V by 2 bases; bases with no gene match: 0. CDR1 is WNHNN and CDR2 is SYGVQD in the germline V gene (reference sequence). The CDR3 is made up of 14 amino acids. CDR3 protein: CASSEGQDTGELFF. The DNA for the CDR3 is TGCGCCAGCAGTGAGGGACAGGACACCGGGGAGCTGTTTTTT.

The chain joins TRBV9 to TRBJ1-3; D uncertain. V shed 3 bases and J shed 0 bases, with 16 bases lying between them. Germline V CDR1 and CDR2: SGDLS, YYNGEE. The CDR3 has 17 residues. CDR3 region: CASSGTAYQSSGNTIYF. The CDR3 DNA reads as TGTGCCAGCAGCGGGACGGCCTATCAGAGCTCTGGAAACACCATATATTTT. Filled out from reference TRBV9 and TRBJ1-3, the complete variable domain reads DSGVTQTPKHLITATGQRVTLRCSPRSGDLSVYWYQQSLDQGLQFLIQYYNGEERAKGNILERFSAQQFPDLHSELNLSSLELGDSALYFCASSGTAYQSSGNTIYFGEGSWLTVV.